This T cell receptor beta chain was documented in a study of cytomegalovirus exposure and HLA in healthy donors (dated by TCRdb to 2015 to 2018). Concerning the study at large: An earlier analysis of several hundred of the donors reported about 290 Gb of sequence data and approximately 110 million unique TCR beta sequences from some 180 million T cells. Approximately 300 gigabases of sequencing data and around 80 million unique TCR sequences made up an early release that covered over 550 HLA-typed donors. Of the roughly 400 genotyped donors, over 65% fell in the genetic ancestry cluster associated with self-reported Caucasian donors. The study aimed to test whether signatures of past pathogen exposure could be identified by cataloging public T cell receptors. The study profiled the T cell repertoires of 550 to 700 subjects by immunosequencing and related them to cytomegalovirus serostatus. In addition to the first cohort of 500 to 850 subjects, a separate validation cohort of 120 different subjects was used. The study combined high-throughput TCR immunosequencing, statistical association of individual TCRs with disease status, and machine learning to predict cytomegalovirus infection status. In a later analysis, previously published TCR beta repertoires from roughly 710 donors were re-analyzed and high-resolution HLA genotyping was added so that TCR occurrence patterns could be studied. Rather than using new phenotypic data, the later analysis identified candidate immune exposures from TCR beta sequences and from how often those sequences occurred across donors. To decide whether each TCR beta V gene segment behaved as functional or pseudogenic, an earlier analysis of fewer than 750 of the donors relied on high-throughput TCR beta sequencing. Donor age, sex, ethnicity and CMV serostatus were compiled alongside the repertoire data. A later genetic analysis took genome-wide SNP genotypes for about 55% of the 666 donors and used that subset as a discovery cohort. All discovery cohort repertoires had been generated on a single sequencing platform. Both class I and class II loci were covered by HLA typing, at four-digit resolution. Typing coverage differed by locus: A, B, C, DRB1 and DQB1 were typed in roughly 629-630 donors, DQA1 in about 550, DPA1 in 600 to 610, and DPB1 in roughly 450. A few DR-DQ haplotypes were treated as single units for association and clustering because of strong linkage in the cohort. On average, around 240,000 unique TCR beta nucleotide sequences were sequenced per donor among 398 genotyped donors of the cohort, with 15% to 20% of those sequences being non-productive. The full study reports these points: It was suggested by the authors that the approach could potentially be generalized to other disease states and immunological phenotypes. An association between a missense DCLRE1C variant and V-gene and J-gene trimming of TCR beta chains was found in a later genetic analysis and replicated in an independent cohort. A total of some 180 TCR beta chains were listed by the study as associated with cytomegalovirus. Linkage disequilibrium might explain the correlated functional status among segregating V segments, but an unknown experimental factor could not be excluded. In this cohort, only TCR beta chains were sequenced, and detectable features were limited by the absence of alpha or paired-chain data. Compared with the roughly 670-donor mean, donors in an Asian-associated ancestry cluster had fewer N-insertions in productive TCRs, according to a later genetic analysis. A group of highly shared sequence variants was considered likely to be a technical artifact of the sequencing pipeline. The only immune exposure information available for the cohort was CMV serostatus. Broadly in line with IMGT annotations, most TCR beta V segments showed up in productive rearrangements about 90% or about 30% of the time in an earlier analysis of 587 of the donors. A later analysis found that most CMV-associated TCR beta chains appeared HLA-restricted, with HLA associations seemingly driven largely by CMV exposure. A further reported finding was that TCR beta sequences accurately predicted the HLA-A and HLA-B alleles for most subjects in the first cohort. In a later analysis, HLA-associated TCR beta chains showed more clonal expansion and lower generation probabilities than non-associated chains that were equally common. A few of the identified cytomegalovirus-associated TCR beta chains were confirmed in vitro to be specific for cytomegalovirus antigens. Assigning TCR associations to individual alleles was difficult when HLA alleles, especially DR and DQ, strongly co-occurred. The classifier was reported to diagnose cytomegalovirus status with high specificity and sensitivity in both the original and validation cohorts. A later analysis associated 16,951 TCR beta sequences with specific HLA alleles at a false discovery rate of 0.05. Some IMGT-functional V segments, including TRBV6-2 and TRBV6-3, could not be distinguished by the 87-base-pair reads and were therefore excluded. Because HLA typing was missing for some donors at each locus, association tests included only the typed subset. Because counts were too low, about 15 rarely observed V segments, including chromosome 9 orphons, were left out of the earlier analysis of approximately 580 of the donors. A later analysis reported that several top co-occurrence clusters appeared linked to parvovirus B19, influenza, CMV and Epstein-Barr virus. Roughly uniform sequencing depth across donors was assumed in presence/absence analyses, although this assumption may not hold. In a later analysis, the rate of TCR association differed among HLA loci, with DRB1 alleles having the most associated TCRs and HLA-C alleles having the fewest. While some public TCRs were present in many individuals, most TCR sequences turned up only very rarely across donors.

Library prep was done by the immunoSEQ multiplex PCR assay. The multiplex PCR relied on a mix of 60 forward primers for TCR Vbeta segments and 13 reverse primers for TCR Jbeta segments. The CDR3 region of rearranged TCR beta genes was amplified from genomic DNA with a multiplex PCR assay. The amplified TCR beta libraries were sequenced on the Illumina HiSeq System as 87-base-pair reads. In the authors' own workflow: A later analysis counted 65 million to 90 million unique TCR beta chains across the 640 or so repertoires, and roughly 9.9 million of these chains were shared by at least two donors. To remove PCR and sequencing errors, raw reads were error-corrected and collapsed into unique sequences using a nearest-neighbor algorithm that merged closely related sequences. Alignment of CDR3 sequences to IMGT reference sequences was used to assign V, D and J gene segments. For a sequence to be retained, a match of at least six nucleotides was required to both a V gene segment and a J gene segment. Rearrangements were called productive when the CDR3 lacked stop codons and stayed in frame with V and J; all others were non-productive. Following IMGT convention, CDR3 was defined as the stretch from the second conserved V-encoded cysteine to the conserved J-encoded phenylalanine. The earlier analysis of some 550 of the donors excluded any sequence lacking an unambiguous match to a single V gene segment. An earlier analysis of some 500 of the donors classified V segments as functional when productive rearrangements were above 56.7% and as segregating when the standard deviation between donors was above 5%. A statistical classification framework was built to diagnose cytomegalovirus status from the catalog of TCR beta chain sequences. A later analysis assigned V and J genes by comparing TCR nucleotide sequences with IMGT/GENE-DB human TR gene sequences. A later analysis assigned CDR3 sequences and most-parsimonious VDJ recombination scenarios with the TCRdist pipeline. In a later analysis, each TCR beta chain was defined by its CDR3 amino acid sequence together with its V-gene family, and reads lacking a unique V-gene family were excluded. To address suspected cross-contamination and a sequencing artifact, a later analysis removed 592 highly shared, low-generation-probability nucleotide sequences. For each public chain, a later analysis derived a clonal expansion index from normalized ranks of inferred template counts within each repertoire. A later analysis computed generation probabilities with a VDJ recombination model fitted to out-of-frame rearrangements, and checked the results against IGoR. In a later analysis, hypergeometric tests were used to score TCR-TCR, TCR-HLA and TCR-CMV co-occurrence, with a repertoire-size bias correction applied to TCR pairs. To estimate false discovery rates, a later analysis permuted the HLA or CMV assignments 20 times. In a later analysis, co-occurring TCRs were grouped using DBSCAN, and TCRdist sequence similarity was added for clustering within HLA-allele-positive subsets. Co-occurrence clustering excluded repertoires with fewer than 30,000 or more than 120,000 public chains, plus five with anomalous nucleotide sharing. TCRdb took this table from immuneACCESS and kept in-frame rearrangements with V and J called. Such tables lack part of the clones; where checked against another copy, unresolved V genes explain under half of the gap, and the rest is unexplained. The D gene and trimming were derived from the DNA, and the V and J assignments and clone size from that table. Recorded for this sample are roughly 26,000 clones; 55% to 75% of them occurred a single time. Jointly, the top ten make up approximately 4% of the sample.

With regard to this clone: Its antigen remains undetermined. Per-nucleotide qualities are absent, and no much larger clonotype sits a single base away.

The cohort comprised approximately 700 healthy bone marrow donors. Cohort members were all nominally healthy when sampled, although unrecorded immune exposures were likely present. The donor tested CMV seronegative and was one of the 352 seronegative cohort members. A peripheral blood sample was collected from each donor, and TCR beta sequencing was performed on peripheral blood mononuclear cells. Genomic DNA was extracted from the blood cell samples with the Qiagen DNeasy Blood Extraction Kit. The germline V and J ends show losses of 2 bases and 6 bases respectively, and no gene match explains 4 bases of the junction. The CDR3 covers 16 residues, taking in both the cysteine and the phenylalanine. Left in the record is the CDR3 DNA by itself, 48 bases read in frame from the first base. Taken from the germline V gene, the CDR1 and CDR2 loops are SGHDN and FVKESK.

Material: PBMCs. Here the chain combines TRBV14 and TRBJ2-1; 13 bases in the junction line up with TRBD2. The clonotype was recovered from a woman between 50 and 59 years old in good health and CMV-seronegative. The nucleotide sequence is TGTGCCAGCAGCCAATCGGGACTAGCGGGAACCAATGAGCAGTTCTTC. Its protein is CASSQSGLAGTNEQFF.